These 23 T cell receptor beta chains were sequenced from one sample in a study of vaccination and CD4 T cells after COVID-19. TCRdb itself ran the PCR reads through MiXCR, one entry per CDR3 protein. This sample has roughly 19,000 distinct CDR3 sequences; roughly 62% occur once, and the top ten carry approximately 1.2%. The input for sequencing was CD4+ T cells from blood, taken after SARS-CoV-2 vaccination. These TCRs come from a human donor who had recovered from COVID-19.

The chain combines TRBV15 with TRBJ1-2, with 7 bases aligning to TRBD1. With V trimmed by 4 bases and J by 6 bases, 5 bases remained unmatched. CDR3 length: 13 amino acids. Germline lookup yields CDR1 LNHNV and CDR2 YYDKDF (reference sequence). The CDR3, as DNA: TGTGCCACCAGCACGAACAGGGGAAATGGCTACACCTTC. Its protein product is CATSTNRGNGYTF.

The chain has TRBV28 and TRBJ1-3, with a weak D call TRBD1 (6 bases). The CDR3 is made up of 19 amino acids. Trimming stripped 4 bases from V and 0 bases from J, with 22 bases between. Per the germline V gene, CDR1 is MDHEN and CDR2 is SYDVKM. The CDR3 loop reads CASSSKPPGHIGSGNTIYF. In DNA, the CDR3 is TGTGCCAGCAGTTCAAAGCCGCCGGGACACATAGGCTCTGGAAACACCATATATTTT.

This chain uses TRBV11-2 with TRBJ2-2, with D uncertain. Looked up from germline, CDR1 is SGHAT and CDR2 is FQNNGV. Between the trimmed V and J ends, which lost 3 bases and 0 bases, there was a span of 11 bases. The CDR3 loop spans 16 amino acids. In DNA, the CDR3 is TGTGCCAGCAGCTTCAGAGGCGCCGCGAACACCGGGGAGCTGTTTTTT. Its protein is CASSFRGAANTGELFF.

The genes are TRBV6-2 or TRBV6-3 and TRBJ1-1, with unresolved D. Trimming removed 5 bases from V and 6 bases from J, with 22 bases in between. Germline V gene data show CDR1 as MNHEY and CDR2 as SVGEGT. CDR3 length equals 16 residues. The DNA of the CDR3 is TGTGCCAGCAGTCCCGCTTCTCGGTACGAAAACCCTGAAGCTTTCTTT. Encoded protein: CASSPASRYENPEAFF.

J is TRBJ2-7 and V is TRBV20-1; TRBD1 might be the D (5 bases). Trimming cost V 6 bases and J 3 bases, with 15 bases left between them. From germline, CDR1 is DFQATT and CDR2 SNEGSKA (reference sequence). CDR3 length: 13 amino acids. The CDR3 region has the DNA TGCAGTGCAACGACAGAAACCCACTACGAGCAGTACTTC. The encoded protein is CSATTETHYEQYF.

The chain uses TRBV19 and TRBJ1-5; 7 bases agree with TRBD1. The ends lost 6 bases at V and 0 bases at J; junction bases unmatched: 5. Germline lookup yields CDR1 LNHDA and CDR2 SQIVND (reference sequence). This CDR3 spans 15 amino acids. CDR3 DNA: TGTGCCAGTAGATGGGGACAGAATAGCAATCAGCCCCAGCATTTT. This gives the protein CASRWGQNSNQPQHF. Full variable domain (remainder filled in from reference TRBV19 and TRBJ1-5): DGGITQSPKYLFRKEGQNVTLSCEQNLNHDAMYWYRQDPGQGLRLIYYSQIVNDFQKGDIAEGYSVSREKKESFPLTVTSAQKNPTAFYLCASRWGQNSNQPQHFGDGTRLSIL.

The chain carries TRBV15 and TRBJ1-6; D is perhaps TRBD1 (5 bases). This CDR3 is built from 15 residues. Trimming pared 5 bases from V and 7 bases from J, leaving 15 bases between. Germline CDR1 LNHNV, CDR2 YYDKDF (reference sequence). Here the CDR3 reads CATSPGRLNNSPLHF. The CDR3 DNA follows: TGTGCCACCAGCCCAGGGAGGTTGAACAATTCACCCCTCCACTTT.

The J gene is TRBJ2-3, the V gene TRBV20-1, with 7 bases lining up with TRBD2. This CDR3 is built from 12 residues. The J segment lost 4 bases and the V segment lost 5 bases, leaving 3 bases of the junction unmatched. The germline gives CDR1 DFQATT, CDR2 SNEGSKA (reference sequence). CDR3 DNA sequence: TGCAGTGCTCGGCTAGCGGCAGATACGCAGTATTTT. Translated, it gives CSARLAADTQYF.

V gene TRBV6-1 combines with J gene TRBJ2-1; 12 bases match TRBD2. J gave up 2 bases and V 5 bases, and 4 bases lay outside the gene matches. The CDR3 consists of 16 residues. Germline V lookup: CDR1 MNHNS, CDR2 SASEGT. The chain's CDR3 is CASSLGLAGTYNEQFF. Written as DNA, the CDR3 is TGTGCCAGCAGTCTAGGACTAGCGGGAACCTACAATGAGCAGTTCTTC.

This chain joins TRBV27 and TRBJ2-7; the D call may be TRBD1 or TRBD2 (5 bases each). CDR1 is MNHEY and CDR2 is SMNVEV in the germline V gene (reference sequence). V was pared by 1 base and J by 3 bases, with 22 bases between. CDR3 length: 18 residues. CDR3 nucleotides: TGTGCCAGCAGTTTATTGCCGGGGCGTATGACACCGCGCTACGAGCAGTACTTC. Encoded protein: CASSLLPGRMTPRYEQYF.

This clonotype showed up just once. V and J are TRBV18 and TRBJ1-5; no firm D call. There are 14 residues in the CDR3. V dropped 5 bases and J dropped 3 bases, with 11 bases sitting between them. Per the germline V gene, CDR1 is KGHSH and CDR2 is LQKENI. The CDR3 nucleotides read TGTGCCAGCTCAGAGGGAACCTTCAATCAGCCCCAGCATTTT. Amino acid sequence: CASSEGTFNQPQHF.

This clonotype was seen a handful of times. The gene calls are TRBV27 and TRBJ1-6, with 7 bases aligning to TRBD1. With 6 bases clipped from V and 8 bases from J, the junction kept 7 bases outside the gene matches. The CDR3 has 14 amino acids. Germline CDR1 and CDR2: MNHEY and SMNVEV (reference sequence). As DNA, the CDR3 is TGTGCCAGCAGACCGTCAGGGGGGGATTCACCCCTCCACTTT. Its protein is CASRPSGGDSPLHF.

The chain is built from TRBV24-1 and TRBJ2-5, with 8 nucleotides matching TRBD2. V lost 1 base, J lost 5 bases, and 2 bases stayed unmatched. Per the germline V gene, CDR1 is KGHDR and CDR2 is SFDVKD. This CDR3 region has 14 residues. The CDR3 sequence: CATSDFRGGETQYF. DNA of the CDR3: TGTGCCACCAGTGATTTCCGGGGGGGGGAGACCCAGTACTTC.

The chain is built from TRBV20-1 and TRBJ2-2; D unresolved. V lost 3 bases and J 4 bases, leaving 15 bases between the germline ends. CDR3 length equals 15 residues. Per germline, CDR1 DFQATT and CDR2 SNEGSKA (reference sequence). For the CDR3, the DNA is TGCAGTGCTAGGGATTTTGCTCGACTCACCGGGGAGCTGTTTTTT. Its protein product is CSARDFARLTGELFF.

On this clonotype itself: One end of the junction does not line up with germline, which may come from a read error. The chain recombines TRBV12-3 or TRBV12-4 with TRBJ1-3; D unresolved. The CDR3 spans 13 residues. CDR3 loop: CASSPTSGNAIYF. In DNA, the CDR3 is TGTGCCAGCAGCCCGACCTCTGGAAACGCCATATATTTT.

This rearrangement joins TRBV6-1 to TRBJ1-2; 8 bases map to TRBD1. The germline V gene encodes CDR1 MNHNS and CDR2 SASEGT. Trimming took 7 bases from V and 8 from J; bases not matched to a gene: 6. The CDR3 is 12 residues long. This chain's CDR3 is CASTRQGLGYTF. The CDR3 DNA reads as TGTGCCAGCACCCGACAGGGGCTGGGCTACACCTTC.

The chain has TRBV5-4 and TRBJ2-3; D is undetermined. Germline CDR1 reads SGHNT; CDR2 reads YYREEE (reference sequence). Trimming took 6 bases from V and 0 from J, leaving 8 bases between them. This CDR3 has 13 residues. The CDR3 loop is CASKSYSTDTQYF. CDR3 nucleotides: TGTGCCAGCAAGTCCTATAGCACAGATACGCAGTATTTT.

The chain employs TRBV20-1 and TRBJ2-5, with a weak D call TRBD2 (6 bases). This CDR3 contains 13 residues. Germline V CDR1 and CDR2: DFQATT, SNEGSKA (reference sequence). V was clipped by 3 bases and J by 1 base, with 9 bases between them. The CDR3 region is CSASRGTQETQYF. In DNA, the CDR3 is TGCAGTGCTAGCCGGGGGACCCAAGAGACCCAGTACTTC.

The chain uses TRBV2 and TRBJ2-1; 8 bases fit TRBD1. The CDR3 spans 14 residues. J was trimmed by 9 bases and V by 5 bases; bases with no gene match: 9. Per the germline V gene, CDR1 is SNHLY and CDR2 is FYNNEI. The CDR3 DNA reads TGTGCCAGCAGTAAGGACAGGGCGGGCTCTGAGCAGTTCTTC. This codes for CASSKDRAGSEQFF. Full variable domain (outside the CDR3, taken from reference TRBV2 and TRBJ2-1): EPEVTQTPSHQVTQMGQEVILRCVPISNHLYFYWYRQILGQKVEFLVSFYNNEISEKSEIFDDQFSVERPDGSNFTLKIRSTKLEDSAMYFCASSKDRAGSEQFFGPGTRLTVL.

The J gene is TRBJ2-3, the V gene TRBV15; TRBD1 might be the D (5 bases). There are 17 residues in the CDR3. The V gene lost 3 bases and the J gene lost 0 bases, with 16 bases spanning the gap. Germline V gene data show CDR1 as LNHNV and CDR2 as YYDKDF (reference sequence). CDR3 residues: CATSSRNRPTSTDTQYF. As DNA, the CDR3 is TGTGCCACCAGCAGTCGAAACAGGCCCACTAGCACAGATACGCAGTATTTT.

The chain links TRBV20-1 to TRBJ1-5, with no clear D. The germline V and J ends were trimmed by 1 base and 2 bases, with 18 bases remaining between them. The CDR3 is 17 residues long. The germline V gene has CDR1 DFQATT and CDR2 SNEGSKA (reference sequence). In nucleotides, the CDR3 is TGCAGTGCTAGAGGCAAACAAGGCACCTATGGCAATCAGCCCCAGCATTTT. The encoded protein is CSARGKQGTYGNQPQHF.

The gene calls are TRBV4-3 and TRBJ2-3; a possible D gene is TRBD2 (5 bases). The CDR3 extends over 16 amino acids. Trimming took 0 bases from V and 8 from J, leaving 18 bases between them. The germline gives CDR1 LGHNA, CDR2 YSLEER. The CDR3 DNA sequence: TGCGCCAGCAGCCAAGATCAAGGGCTCGGCCGGGGTACGCAGTATTTT. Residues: CASSQDQGLGRGTQYF.

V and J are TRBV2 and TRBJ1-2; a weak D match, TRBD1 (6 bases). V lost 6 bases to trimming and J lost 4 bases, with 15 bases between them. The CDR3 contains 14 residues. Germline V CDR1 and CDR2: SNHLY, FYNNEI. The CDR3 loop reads CASRPLTGIYGYTF. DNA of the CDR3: TGTGCCAGCAGACCCCTTACAGGGATCTATGGCTACACCTTC.